This TCR beta chain was identified in a study of cytomegalovirus exposure and HLA in healthy donors. The PCR had 60 Vbeta and 13 Jbeta primers. Repertoires were generated with immunoSEQ multiplex PCR, while TCRdb's copy carries only in-frame clones and drops some. The sample holds approximately 140,000 clones, around 79% seen once. This CDR3 has 14 residues. Germline CDR1 reads SGHNT; CDR2 reads YYREEE (reference sequence). V shed 2 bases, J shed 1 base, and the junction held 2 bases outside the gene matches. Sequencing input: PBMCs. The V call is TRBV5-4, the J call TRBJ1-2; 7 bases fit TRBD1. The receptor was derived from a man younger than 35 in good health and CMV-seronegative. DNA of the CDR3: TGTGCCAGCAGCTTCGGGACAGATAACTATGGCTACACCTTC. Translating gives CASSFGTDNYGYTF.